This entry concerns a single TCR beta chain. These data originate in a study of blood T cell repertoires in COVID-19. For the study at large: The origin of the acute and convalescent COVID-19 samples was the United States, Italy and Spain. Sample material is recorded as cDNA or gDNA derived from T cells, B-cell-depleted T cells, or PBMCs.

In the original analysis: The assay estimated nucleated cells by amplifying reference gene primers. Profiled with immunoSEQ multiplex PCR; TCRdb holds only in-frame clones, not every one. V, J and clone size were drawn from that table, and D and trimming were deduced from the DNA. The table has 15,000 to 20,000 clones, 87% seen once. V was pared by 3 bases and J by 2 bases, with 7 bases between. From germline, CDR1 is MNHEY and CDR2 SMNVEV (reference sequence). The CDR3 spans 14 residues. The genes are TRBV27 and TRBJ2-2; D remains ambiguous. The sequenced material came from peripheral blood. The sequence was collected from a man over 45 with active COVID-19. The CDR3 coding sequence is TGTGCCAGCAGTTTTGAGGTTAACACCGGGGAGCTGTTTTTT. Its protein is CASSFEVNTGELFF.